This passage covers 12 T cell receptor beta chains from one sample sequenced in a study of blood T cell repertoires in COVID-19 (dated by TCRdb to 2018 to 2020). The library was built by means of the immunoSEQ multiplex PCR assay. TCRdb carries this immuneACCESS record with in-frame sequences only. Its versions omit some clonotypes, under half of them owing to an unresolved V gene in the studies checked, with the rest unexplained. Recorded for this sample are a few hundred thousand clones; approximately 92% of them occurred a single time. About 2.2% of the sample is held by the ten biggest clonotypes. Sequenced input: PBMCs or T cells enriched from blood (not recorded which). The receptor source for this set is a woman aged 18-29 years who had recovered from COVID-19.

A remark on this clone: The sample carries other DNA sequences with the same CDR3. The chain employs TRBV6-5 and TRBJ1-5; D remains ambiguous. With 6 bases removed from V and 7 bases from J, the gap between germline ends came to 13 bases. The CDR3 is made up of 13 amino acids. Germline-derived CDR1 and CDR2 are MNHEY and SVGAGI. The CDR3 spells CASSRGGNQPQHF. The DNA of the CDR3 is TGTGCCAGCAGCCGTGGAGGGAACCAGCCCCAGCATTTT.

CDR3 loop: CASSLGSGGQETQYF. CDR3 nucleotides: TGTGCCAGCAGCTTAGGTAGCGGGGGGCAAGAGACCCAGTACTTC. V and J are TRBV11-2 and TRBJ2-5; 10 bases match TRBD2. This CDR3 has 15 residues. Per the germline V gene, CDR1 is SGHAT and CDR2 is FQNNGV. The V and J ends lost 1 base and 2 bases, in that order; junction bases with no gene match: 1. The full variable domain, with the rest looked up from reference TRBV11-2 and TRBJ2-5, is EAGVAQSPRYKIIEKRQSVAFWCNPISGHATLYWYQQILGQGPKLLIQFQNNGVVDDSQLPKDRFSAERLKGVDSTLKIQPAKLEDSAVYLCASSLGSGGQETQYFGPGTRLLVL.

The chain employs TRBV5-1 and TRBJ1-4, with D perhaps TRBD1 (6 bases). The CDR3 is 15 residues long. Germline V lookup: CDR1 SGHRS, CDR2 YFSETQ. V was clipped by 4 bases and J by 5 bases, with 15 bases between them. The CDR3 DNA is TGCGCCAGCAGCGTCGGACAGCCTTTGAATGAAAAACTGTTTTTT. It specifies CASSVGQPLNEKLFF.

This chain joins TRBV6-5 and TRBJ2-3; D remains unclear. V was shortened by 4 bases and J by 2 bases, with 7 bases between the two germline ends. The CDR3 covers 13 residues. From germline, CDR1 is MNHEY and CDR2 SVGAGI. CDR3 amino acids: CASSSLLTDTQYF. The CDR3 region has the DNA TGTGCCAGCAGTTCCCTCCTCACAGATACGCAGTATTTT.

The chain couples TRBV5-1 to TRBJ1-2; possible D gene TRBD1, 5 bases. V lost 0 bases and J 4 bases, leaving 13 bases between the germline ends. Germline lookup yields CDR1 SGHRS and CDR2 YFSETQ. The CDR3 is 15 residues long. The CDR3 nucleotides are TGCGCCAGCAGCTTGGCCACAGGTGAACTCTATGGCTACACCTTC. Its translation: CASSLATGELYGYTF.

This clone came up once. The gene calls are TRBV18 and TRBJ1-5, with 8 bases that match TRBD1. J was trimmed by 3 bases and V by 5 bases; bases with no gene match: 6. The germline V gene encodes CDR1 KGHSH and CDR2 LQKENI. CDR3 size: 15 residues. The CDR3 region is CASSEQGANNQPQHF. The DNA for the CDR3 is TGTGCCAGCTCAGAGCAGGGGGCGAACAATCAGCCCCAGCATTTT. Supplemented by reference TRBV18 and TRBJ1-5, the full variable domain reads NAGVMQNPRHLVRRRGQEARLRCSPMKGHSHVYWYRQLPEEGLKFMVYLQKENIIDESGMPKERFSAEFPKEGPSILRIQQVVRGDSAAYFCASSEQGANNQPQHFGDGTRLSIL.

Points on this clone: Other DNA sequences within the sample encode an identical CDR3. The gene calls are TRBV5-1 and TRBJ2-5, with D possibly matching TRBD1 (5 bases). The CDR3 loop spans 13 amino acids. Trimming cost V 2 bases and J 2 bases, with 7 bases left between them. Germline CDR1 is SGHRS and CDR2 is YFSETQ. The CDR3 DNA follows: TGCGCCAGCAGCTTAAGGGGTCAAGAGACCCAGTACTTC. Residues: CASSLRGQETQYF.

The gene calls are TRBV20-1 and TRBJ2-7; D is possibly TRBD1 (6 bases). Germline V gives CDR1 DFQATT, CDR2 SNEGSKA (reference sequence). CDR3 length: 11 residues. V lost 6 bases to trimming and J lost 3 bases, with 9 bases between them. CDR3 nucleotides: TGCAGTGCACCAGGGGACTACGAGCAGTACTTC. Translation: CSAPGDYEQYF.

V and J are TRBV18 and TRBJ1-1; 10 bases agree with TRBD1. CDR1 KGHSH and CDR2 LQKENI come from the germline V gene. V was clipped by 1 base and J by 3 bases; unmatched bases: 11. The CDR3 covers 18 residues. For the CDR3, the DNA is TGTGCCAGCTCACCACTTCGACAGGGGGCGCAGGTCCACACTGAAGCTTTCTTT. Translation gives CASSPLRQGAQVHTEAFF.

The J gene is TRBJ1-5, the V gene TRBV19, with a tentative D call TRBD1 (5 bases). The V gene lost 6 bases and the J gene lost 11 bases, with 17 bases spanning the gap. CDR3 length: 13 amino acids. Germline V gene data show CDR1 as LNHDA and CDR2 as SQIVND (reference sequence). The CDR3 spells CASSYLDSYAQHF. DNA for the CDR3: TGTGCCAGTAGCTACTTAGACAGTTACGCCCAGCATTTT.

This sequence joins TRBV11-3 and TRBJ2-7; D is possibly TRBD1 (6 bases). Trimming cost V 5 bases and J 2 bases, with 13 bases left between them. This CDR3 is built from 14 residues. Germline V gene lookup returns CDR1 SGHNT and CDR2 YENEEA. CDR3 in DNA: TGTGCCAGCAGCGACCGGGACAAACCCTACGAGCAGTACTTC. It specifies CASSDRDKPYEQYF.

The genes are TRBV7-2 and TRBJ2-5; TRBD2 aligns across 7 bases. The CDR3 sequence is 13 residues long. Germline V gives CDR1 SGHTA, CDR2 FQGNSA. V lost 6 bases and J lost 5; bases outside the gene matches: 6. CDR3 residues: CASRRTSSETQYF. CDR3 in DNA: TGTGCCAGCAGGAGGACTAGTTCGGAGACCCAGTACTTC.